The 25 T cell receptor beta chains given below trace back to one sample, sequenced in a study of T cells in Graves' hyperthyroidism and ophthalmopathy. Amplification of TCR beta CDR3 regions was performed using RNA transcripts as template. The HTBI primer set drove a first-round RT-PCR of the TCR CDR3. One entry per CDR3 protein results from TCRdb running MiXCR on the multiplex PCR reads. The profile shows about 250,000 distinct CDR3 sequences, about 20% of them singletons. The sample was blood. These receptors came from a man aged 30-40 years with Graves' ophthalmopathy.

The rearrangement links TRBV29-1 to TRBJ2-3; 12 bases fit TRBD2. CDR3 length: 15 residues. V lost 4 bases, J lost 4 bases, and 6 bases stayed unmatched. Germline CDR1 and CDR2: SQVTM and ANQGSEA. CDR3 DNA: TGCAGCGTTGGGGGACTAGCGGGTTCCCCAGATACGCAGTATTTT. It translates to CSVGGLAGSPDTQYF.

In the case of this clonotype: One junction end does not reproduce the germline sequence, and a read error may be involved. The chain employs TRBV15 and TRBJ1-2; unclear D gene. CDR3 length: 16 residues. Germline values: CDR1 LNHNV, CDR2 YYDKDF (reference sequence). Here the CDR3 DNA reads TGTGCCACCAGCGGAGATCCAGAGGCCGCAGGTCGGGGCTACACCTTC. Protein: CATSGDPEAAGRGYTF.

A remark on this clonotype: A much bigger clone sits one base away, suggesting this may be a read error. J is TRBJ2-5 and V is TRBV3-1, with a possible D match to TRBD1 (6 bases). V dropped 4 bases and J dropped 4 bases, with 19 bases sitting between them. CDR3 length equals 16 residues. The V gene's germline CDR1 is LGHDT and CDR2 YNNKEL (reference sequence). CDR3: CASSRDAQGMLETQYF. The CDR3 nucleotides read TGTGCCAGCAGCCGAGATGCTCAGGGGATGTTAGAGACCCAGTACTTC.

This clonotype was counted between two and nine times. This chain uses TRBV12-3 or TRBV12-4 with TRBJ2-7; possibly TRBD2 for D (6 bases). The CDR3 runs to 14 residues. Trimming cost V 6 bases and J 0 bases, with 12 bases left between them. The DNA of the CDR3 is TGTGCCAGCAGGCCTAGCGCTAACTCCTACGAGCAGTACTTC. Amino acids: CASRPSANSYEQYF.

The chain joins TRBV19 to TRBJ2-5, with 9 positions matching TRBD2. The CDR3 length is 16 residues. The ends lost 5 bases at V and 5 bases at J; junction bases unmatched: 12. CDR1 is LNHDA, CDR2 SQIVND, per germline (reference sequence). CDR3 nucleotide sequence: TGTGCCAGTAGTTCCCAGGGGACTAGCCGTGGGGAGACCCAGTACTTC. As protein: CASSSQGTSRGETQYF.

This chain joins TRBV6-2 or TRBV6-3 and TRBJ1-1, with D hard to call. From germline, CDR1 is MNHEY and CDR2 SVGEGT. Trimming removed 0 bases at V and 5 bases at J, with 7 bases between. The CDR3 covers 13 residues. CDR3 in DNA: TGTGCCAGCAGTTACTCGACTTGGACTGAAGCTTTCTTT. Translation gives CASSYSTWTEAFF.

This clonotype appeared a few times. V and J are TRBV20-1 and TRBJ2-7; 8 bases are shared with TRBD1. Germline values: CDR1 DFQATT, CDR2 SNEGSKA (reference sequence). V trimming: 4 bases; J trimming: 6 bases; junction bases outside the gene matches: 8. The CDR3 covers 13 residues. CDR3 region: CSAIDRGSTEQYF. The CDR3 DNA is TGCAGTGCTATCGACAGGGGAAGCACCGAGCAGTACTTC.

This clonotype was seen ten or more times. The rearrangement uses TRBV18 and TRBJ1-4; 8 nucleotides align to TRBD1. There are 13 residues in the CDR3. V trimming: 4 bases; J trimming: 8 bases; junction bases outside the gene matches: 3. CDR1 is KGHSH, CDR2 LQKENI, per germline. The CDR3 DNA sequence: TGTGCCAGCTCACGAGACAGGGGCGAAAAACTGTTTTTT. This translates into CASSRDRGEKLFF.

V and J are TRBV3-1 and TRBJ1-5; D possibly corresponds to TRBD1 (6 bases). Germline CDR1 LGHDT, CDR2 YNNKEL (reference sequence). V dropped 1 base and J dropped 6 bases, with 13 bases sitting between them. This CDR3 has 15 residues. CDR3 region: CASSQAQGNGQPQHF. CDR3 DNA: TGTGCCAGCAGCCAAGCTCAGGGGAACGGTCAGCCCCAGCATTTT.

The V gene is TRBV9, the J gene TRBJ2-1; 8 bases match TRBD2. CDR1 and CDR2 (germline): SGDLS, YYNGEE. Losses at the gene ends were 4 bases for V and 5 bases for J; bases not matched to a gene: 17. This CDR3 region has 18 residues. Here the CDR3 DNA reads TGTGCCAGCAGCTCCCCCCCACGGCTGCGGGAGGAACACAATGAGCAGTTCTTC. This gives the protein CASSSPPRLREEHNEQFF. Full variable domain (outside the CDR3, taken from reference TRBV9 and TRBJ2-1): DSGVTQTPKHLITATGQRVTLRCSPRSGDLSVYWYQQSLDQGLQFLIQYYNGEERAKGNILERFSAQQFPDLHSELNLSSLELGDSALYFCASSSPPRLREEHNEQFFGPGTRLTVL.

This clonotype was observed many times. The genes are TRBV5-1 and TRBJ2-7; TRBD1 agrees at 10 bases. Germline V lookup: CDR1 SGHRS, CDR2 YFSETQ. V shed 4 bases, J shed 6 bases, and the junction held 10 bases outside the gene matches. The length of the CDR3 is 15 residues. CDR3 DNA: TGCGCCAGCAGCCCTGACAGGGGGCGTTCGTTCGAGCAGTACTTC. It yields the protein CASSPDRGRSFEQYF.

The chain uses TRBV2 and TRBJ2-7; 8 nucleotides agree with TRBD2. The germline V gene encodes CDR1 SNHLY and CDR2 FYNNEI. V lost 6 bases and J lost 5; bases outside the gene matches: 6. This CDR3 is 13 amino acids long. The CDR3 nucleotides read TGTGCCAGCAGGGGGACTAGTTCCCACGAGCAGTACTTC. It yields the protein CASRGTSSHEQYF.

This rearrangement joins TRBV5-1 to TRBJ2-1, with 8 bases fitting TRBD1. Trimming cost V 0 bases and J 6 bases; bases outside gene matches: 8. Germline CDR1 and CDR2: SGHRS and YFSETQ. This CDR3 has 16 amino acids. The CDR3 loop is CASSLGDRPSSNEQFF. The DNA of the CDR3 is TGCGCCAGCAGCTTGGGGGACAGGCCTTCAAGCAATGAGCAGTTCTTC. Full variable domain (remainder filled in from reference TRBV5-1 and TRBJ2-1): KAGVTQTPRYLIKTRGQQVTLSCSPISGHRSVSWYQQTPGQGLQFLFEYFSETQRNKGNFPGRFSGRQFSNSRSEMNVSTLELGDSALYLCASSLGDRPSSNEQFFGPGTRLTVL.

This clonotype was found a few times. J is TRBJ2-6 and V is TRBV7-3; the match to TRBD1 covers 10 bases. Germline lookup yields CDR1 SGHTA and CDR2 FQGTGA. Unmatched junction bases numbered 9, after V lost 4 bases and J lost 0 bases. The CDR3 length is 19 residues. In nucleotides, the CDR3 is TGTGCCAGCAGCTCCCCGCCGGGACAGGGGATCTCTGGGGCCAACGTCCTGACTTTC. Protein sequence: CASSSPPGQGISGANVLTF.

The J gene is TRBJ2-5, the V gene TRBV7-9; D might be TRBD2 (6 bases). This CDR3 spans 15 amino acids. From germline, CDR1 is SEHNR and CDR2 FQNEAQ (reference sequence). V lost 6 bases and J 0 bases, leaving 14 bases between the germline ends. CDR3 DNA: TGTGCCAGCAGGGGGAGGACTGGTTACCAAGAGACCCAGTACTTC. Amino acids: CASRGRTGYQETQYF.

This rearrangement joins TRBV20-1 to TRBJ2-2, with D possibly TRBD2 on 6 matching bases. V was clipped by 0 bases and J by 5 bases, with 19 bases between them. The CDR3 runs to 17 residues. CDR1 and CDR2 from the germline V gene are DFQATT and SNEGSKA (reference sequence). The CDR3 region is CSARDPGIGLTTGELFF. The CDR3 DNA reads TGCAGTGCTAGAGATCCGGGGATCGGACTAACTACCGGGGAGCTGTTTTTT.

This clonotype was detected a few times. The chain links TRBV6-1 to TRBJ2-5, with no clear D. CDR3 length: 13 residues. The V gene lost 7 bases and the J gene lost 5 bases, with 14 bases spanning the gap. Per germline, CDR1 MNHNS and CDR2 SASEGT. Here the CDR3 DNA reads TGTGCCAGCATCAAACCCTCCAGGGAGACCCAGTACTTC. Its translation is CASIKPSRETQYF.

This clonotype showed up just a few times. The chain employs TRBV2 and TRBJ2-5; possible D gene TRBD2, 6 bases. V was trimmed by 6 bases and J by 5 bases, leaving 13 bases between them. Germline V gene sequence: CDR1 SNHLY, CDR2 FYNNEI. CDR3 length: 13 amino acids. The CDR3 sequence: CASSAAGRETQYF. The CDR3 nucleotides read TGTGCCAGCAGCGCTGCAGGGAGGGAGACCCAGTACTTC.

This clonotype was recorded at least ten times. This chain connects TRBV29-1 to TRBJ1-5; 7 nucleotides align to TRBD1. Germline V lookup: CDR1 SQVTM, CDR2 ANQGSEA. This CDR3 contains 13 residues. V was pared by 7 bases and J by 4 bases, with 7 bases of the junction left unmatched. The CDR3 loop reads CSASGQANQPQHF. In DNA, the CDR3 is TGCAGCGCCTCTGGACAGGCGAATCAGCCCCAGCATTTT.

This clonotype showed up many times. One junction end does not reproduce the germline sequence, and a read error may be involved. The chain carries TRBV7-8 and TRBJ2-5, with 12 bases that match TRBD2. This CDR3 has 15 residues. From germline, CDR1 is SGHVS and CDR2 FQNEAQ. The CDR3 region has the DNA TGTGCCAGCAGCCTAGCGGGAGGGCCCTCGGAGACCCAGTACTTC. This sequence encodes CASSLAGGPSETQYF. The variable domain in full, with the rest retrieved from reference TRBV7-8 and TRBJ2-5, is GAGVSQSPRYKVAKRGQDVALRCDPISGHVSLFWYQQALGQGPEFLTYFQNEAQLDKSGLPSDRFFAERPEGSVSTLKIQRTQQEDSAVYLCASSLAGGPSETQYFGPGTRLLVL.

In its sample, this clonotype was seen many times. The rearrangement links TRBV11-2 to TRBJ2-3, with 8 bases that match TRBD2. Trimming cost V 3 bases and J 2 bases; bases outside gene matches: 4. CDR3 length: 15 residues. The germline gives CDR1 SGHAT, CDR2 FQNNGV. The DNA for the CDR3 is TGTGCCAGCAGCTTGGGCGGGAGGAACACAGATACGCAGTATTTT. This sequence encodes CASSLGGRNTDTQYF. Full variable domain (missing parts from reference TRBV11-2 and TRBJ2-3): EAGVAQSPRYKIIEKRQSVAFWCNPISGHATLYWYQQILGQGPKLLIQFQNNGVVDDSQLPKDRFSAERLKGVDSTLKIQPAKLEDSAVYLCASSLGGRNTDTQYFGPGTRLTVL.

The chain carries TRBV20-1 and TRBJ2-5; TRBD2 might be the D (7 bases). Germline CDR1 reads DFQATT; CDR2 reads SNEGSKA (reference sequence). The CDR3 consists of 15 residues. The germline V and J ends were trimmed by 6 bases and 5 bases, with 22 bases remaining between them. CDR3 in amino acids: CSAPSRGRAWETQYF. The DNA for the CDR3 is TGCAGTGCCCCCAGTAGGGGGAGGGCCTGGGAGACCCAGTACTTC.

This clonotype has just a few counts. The chain is built from TRBV9 and TRBJ2-5, with TRBD2 as a possible D gene (6 bases). The CDR3 sequence is 14 residues long. The germline CDR1 and CDR2 sequences are SGDLS and YYNGEE. V was clipped by 0 bases and J by 7 bases, with 13 bases between them. This chain's CDR3 is CASSVVSGVGTQYF. The CDR3 DNA is TGTGCCAGCAGCGTAGTTTCGGGAGTGGGGACCCAGTACTTC.

V and J are TRBV11-2 and TRBJ2-1; the D is unclear. The CDR3 covers 13 residues. Germline CDR1 SGHAT, CDR2 FQNNGV. V lost 0 bases, J lost 8 bases, and 8 bases lay in between. CDR3: CASSLDGPDEQFF. The CDR3 region has the DNA TGTGCCAGCAGCTTAGATGGTCCCGATGAGCAGTTCTTC.

This clonotype has at least ten counts. DNA of the CDR3: TGCAGTGCTAGAGTTAGGACAGTTCCCTACGAGCAGTACTTC. Amino acids: CSARVRTVPYEQYF. The V and J genes are TRBV20-1 and TRBJ2-7; D may be TRBD1 (6 bases). Germline V gene sequence: CDR1 DFQATT, CDR2 SNEGSKA (reference sequence). V was trimmed by 1 base and J by 2 bases, leaving 12 bases between them. The CDR3 is 14 residues long.